This T cell receptor (beta chain) was recovered during a study of shared T cell receptors in the human thymus. Worth noting for this clone: Relative to the germline gene, one junction end is altered; a read error may explain this.

CDR3 length equals 15 residues. CDR1 MDHEN and CDR2 SYDVKM come from the germline V gene. Assay: immunoSEQ multiplex PCR; the TCRdb copy retains only in-frame clones and omits some. Altogether 600,000 to 900,000 clones are present, around 85% being singletons, with the ten largest covering more than 0.008%. These same data were also listed under a study on human thymus T cells. That work states: Thymus specimens were resections from corrective heart surgery. Thymic and blood repertoires appeared to carry a bias in their V and J gene usage.

The source is a girl less than two years old with a congenital heart defect. Sequenced material: thymocytes. The V gene is TRBV28, the J gene TRBJ1-1, with 9 bases aligning to TRBD1. DNA for the CDR3: TGTGCCAGCCTCCTAAGGGGAAAAACCCGGGACAGGGCAGCGTTT. This encodes CASLLRGKTRDRAAF.